This T cell receptor (beta chain) was sequenced for a study of cytomegalovirus exposure and HLA in healthy donors. Study-wide points: TCR sequences were mostly rare, though some public TCRs occurred in many donors. Later findings reportedly placed an Asian-associated ancestry cluster below the roughly 690-donor mean for N-insertions. In vitro assays verified that a few CMV-associated chains recognized CMV antigens specifically.

CDR1 is MDHEN and CDR2 is SYDVKM in the germline V gene. CDR3 length: 12 amino acids. V shed 10 bases and J shed 4 bases, with 13 bases lying between them. Worth noting for this clone: Its antigen remains unknown. Other nucleotide sequences from this sample produce the same CDR3.

Primers: 60 Vbeta forward and 13 Jbeta reverse. Profiled with immunoSEQ multiplex PCR; TCRdb holds only in-frame clones, not every one. This sample yields roughly 150,000 clones, of which roughly two thirds are seen a single time; approximately 5.4% belongs to the top ten. The sequenced sample was PBMCs. The source of this sequence is a woman aged 18-29 years in good health and CMV-seropositive. The J gene is TRBJ1-1, the V gene TRBV28; D perhaps matches TRBD1 (5 bases). CDR3 DNA sequence: TGTGCCACTGGGGCATTTCTCACTGAAGCTTTCTTT. Its protein is CATGAFLTEAFF.